Listed below are T cell receptor beta chains from one sample, sequenced in a study of a mutant IDH1 vaccine in newly diagnosed glioma. The antigens of these receptors remain unknown. Sequencing used immunoSEQ multiplex PCR; TCRdb keeps in-frame clones, though not all of them. The repertoire holds tens of thousands of clones, with almost 95% as singletons. The sequencing used PBMCs, collected from a glioma patient whose treatment included an IDH1 peptide vaccine. The receptor set was obtained from a man aged 50 to 60 with glioma. Each CDR3 is given with its conserved first and last residue. The D gene is left open where the match is weak. Clone size is shown for a subset of rows, as once, few, many or a class of expanded clone.

>TRBD1|TRBJ2-5|TRBV5-1|once
TGCGCCAGCAGCCTTTTGGGACAGACTCAAGAGACCCAGTACTTC
CASSLLGQTQETQYF
>NA|TRBJ1-2|TRBV28|NA
TGTGCCAGCGTAGGGTACTATGGCTACACCTTC
CASVGYYGYTF
>NA|TRBJ1-3|TRBV18|NA
TGTGCCAGCTCACCGACCGCGGGGTCGCTAGGAAACACCATATATTTT
CASSPTAGSLGNTIYF
>TRBD1|TRBJ2-7|TRBV18|NA
TGTGCCAGCTCCTCGACAGGGGGCTCGTACGAGCAGTACTTC
CASSSTGGSYEQYF
>NA|TRBJ2-3|TRBV18|NA
TGTGCCAGCTCACAACAAGGACTACTTCGGGATACGCAGTATTTT
CASSQQGLLRDTQYF
>TRBD1|TRBJ1-2|TRBV5-5|NA
TGTGCCAGCAGCTTAAGACAGGGGACCTATGGCTACACCTTC
CASSLRQGTYGYTF
>NA|TRBJ1-6|TRBV10-3|NA
TGTGCCATCACGGGCGGTATTAATTCACCCCTCCACTTT
CAITGGINSPLHF
>TRBD1|TRBJ1-5|TRBV15|NA
TGTGCCACCAGCTATTCGGACAGGGTAGGCAATCAGCCCCAGCATTTT
CATSYSDRVGNQPQHF
>NA|TRBJ2-4|TRBV7-3|NA
TGTGCCAGCAGCGCGAATCCAGGGGATGGAGCCAAAAACATTCAGTACTTC
CASSANPGDGAKNIQYF
>TRBD2|TRBJ2-4|TRBV27|NA
TGTGCCAGCAGTTTATCAGGTCTAGCGGAGCTAGCCAAAAACATTCAGTACTTC
CASSLSGLAELAKNIQYF
>NA|TRBJ1-1|TRBV19|NA
TGTGCCAGTAGTCCAACTTTGACCAACACTGAAGCTTTCTTT
CASSPTLTNTEAFF
>TRBD1|TRBJ1-5|TRBV27|NA
TGTGCCAGCAGGCTGCAGGGGGCTGGTCAGCCCCAGCATTTT
CASRLQGAGQPQHF
>TRBD1|TRBJ2-1|TRBV7-3|NA
TGTGCCAGCAGCCAAGGGACAGGGAGATACAATGAGCAGTTCTTC
CASSQGTGRYNEQFF
>NA|TRBJ2-7|TRBV28|NA
TGTGCCAGCACAAATTCGGCAACTTACTCCTACGAGCAGTACTTC
CASTNSATYSYEQYF
>NA|TRBJ1-6|TRBV10-1|NA
TGCGCCAGCAGTTCCGAAAGTAATTCACCCCTCCACTTT
CASSSESNSPLHF
>NA|TRBJ2-5|TRBV2|NA
TGTGCCAGCAGTGACTTTGAGACCCAGTACTTC
CASSDFETQYF
>NA|TRBJ1-1|TRBV5-4|NA
TGTGCCAGCAGCTTGCAAGGGTTAAGTGAAGCTTTCTTT
CASSLQGLSEAFF
>NA|TRBJ1-2|TRBV28|NA
TGTGCCAGCAGTTACCCTTTGGGGGGTTACTATGGCTACACCTTC
CASSYPLGGYYGYTF
>TRBD1|TRBJ1-1|TRBV10-1|NA
TGCGCCACCGCCTACTACCAGGGACAGGGGATTACTGAAGCTTTCTTT
CATAYYQGQGITEAFF
>TRBD2|TRBJ2-4|TRBV28|NA
TGTGCCAGCAGTCCCTTAGCGGGAGTCACAGTAAACATTCAGTACTTC
CASSPLAGVTVNIQYF
>NA|TRBJ1-5|TRBV19|NA
TGTGCCAGTAGTGCCGGACACGGAAGCAATCAGCCCCAGCATTTT
CASSAGHGSNQPQHF
>TRBD1|TRBJ1-2|TRBV19|NA
TGTGCCAGTAGTATAGATCGCGGGGCCAGGGGGCATGGCTACACCTTC
CASSIDRGARGHGYTF
>TRBD1|TRBJ1-1|TRBV7-2|NA
TGTGCCAGCAGCTTAGCCGGGCAGGGGGCATCTGAAGCTTTCTTT
CASSLAGQGASEAFF
>NA|TRBJ1-2|TRBV7-9|NA
TGTGCCAGCAGCTTTTTAGAAAGGGACGACTATGGCTACACCTTC
CASSFLERDDYGYTF
>TRBD2|TRBJ2-4|TRBV29-1|few
TGCAGCGTTCCCTTAGCGGGGGGTGGGAACATTCAGTACTTC
CSVPLAGGGNIQYF
>NA|TRBJ1-1|TRBV9|NA
TGTGCCAGCAGCGTGTCCGCGAACACTGAAGCTTTCTTT
CASSVSANTEAFF
>NA|TRBJ1-4|TRBV28|NA
TGTGCCAGCAGCCCTCTCGTCGAAAAACTGTTTTTT
CASSPLVEKLFF
>NA|TRBJ2-1|TRBV5-4|NA
TGTGCCAGCAGCTTGGGAGGGTCCAATGAGCAGTTCTTC
CASSLGGSNEQFF
>TRBD1|TRBJ2-3|TRBV5-1|NA
TGCGCCAGCAGGGGACTTGGGACAGGCCGCACAGATACGCAGTATTTT
CASRGLGTGRTDTQYF
>NA|TRBJ1-3|TRBV19|NA
TGTGCCAGTACGCAGTACCAAGCCTCTGGAAACACCATATATTTT
CASTQYQASGNTIYF
>NA|TRBJ1-2|TRBV25-1|NA
TGTGCCAGCAGCCTATCCGACTATGGCTACACCTTC
CASSLSDYGYTF
>TRBD1|TRBJ2-7|TRBV4-1|NA
TGCGCCAGCAGCCAAGGACAGGGCCCAGCCTACGAGCAGTACTTC
CASSQGQGPAYEQYF
>NA|TRBJ2-6|TRBV7-9|NA
TGTGCCAGCAGCTTAGGAAGCTCTGGGGCCAACGTCCTGACTTTC
CASSLGSSGANVLTF
>NA|TRBJ2-5|TRBV14|NA
TGTGCCAGCAGCTCTGCTCCCGGGCTAGCTTGGGAGACCCAGTACTTC
CASSSAPGLAWETQYF
>TRBD2|TRBJ2-7|TRBV2|NA
TGTGCCATCACACTAGCGGGATATAACGAGCAGTACTTC
CAITLAGYNEQYF
>NA|TRBJ2-6|TRBV28|NA
TGTGCCAGCAGGCAGACGAGAGGGGCCAACGTCCTGACTTTC
CASRQTRGANVLTF
>NA|TRBJ2-1|TRBV7-7|NA
TGTGCTAGCAGCCCAGGCGTTCGTAATGAGCAGTTCTTC
CASSPGVRNEQFF
>NA|TRBJ2-5|TRBV6-5|NA
TGTGCCAGCAGTTCATCAGGGAGAGAGACCCAGTACTTC
CASSSSGRETQYF
>NA|TRBJ1-2|TRBV4-3|NA
TGCGCCAGCAGCCAAGAGCGGGGGCTTGGCTATGGCTACACCTTC
CASSQERGLGYGYTF
>NA|TRBJ2-7|TRBV7-9|NA
TGTGCCAGCAGCTTAAGCCACTCCTACGAGCAGTACTTC
CASSLSHSYEQYF
>NA|TRBJ1-3|TRBV6-5|NA
TGTGCCAGCAGTTACAGGGAGGGCTCTGGAAACACCATATATTTT
CASSYREGSGNTIYF
>TRBD1|TRBJ1-6|TRBV7-6|NA
TGTGCCAGCAGCCCAGGGGCAGGGGGTAATTCACCCCTCCACTTT
CASSPGAGGNSPLHF
>NA|TRBJ1-1|TRBV27|NA
TGTGCCAGCAGTATCAGGGCCGCTGGTGAAGCTTTCTTT
CASSIRAAGEAFF
>NA|TRBJ2-7|TRBV5-4|NA
TGTGCCAGCAGCTTACCATCAGAATTAGAGCAGTACTTC
CASSLPSELEQYF
>TRBD2|TRBJ2-1|TRBV11-3|NA
TGTGCCAGCAGCGAGGGAGGGGTCTACAATGAGCAGTTCTTC
CASSEGGVYNEQFF
>TRBD1|TRBJ2-1|TRBV10-1|few
TGCGCCAGCAGTGAGTCCCAAGGGACAGGAAGAGGGACTGAGCAGTTCTTC
CASSESQGTGRGTEQFF
>NA|TRBJ2-7|TRBV4-2|NA
TGTGCCAGCAGCCGCGGGGCCCGGGACGGCAAATCCTACGAGCAGTACTTC
CASSRGARDGKSYEQYF
>TRBD2|TRBJ2-1|TRBV28|NA
TGTGCCAGCACCCTGACTAGCGGGGGGCACTACAATGAGCAGTTCTTC
CASTLTSGGHYNEQFF
>NA|TRBJ2-7|TRBV27|NA
TGTGCCAGCAGTTTATTAGGCACGGGAGAGGAAGAGCAGTACTTC
CASSLLGTGEEEQYF
>NA|TRBJ1-2|TRBV19|NA
TGTGCCAGTAGTCAGGGAGACTATGGCTACACCTTC
CASSQGDYGYTF
>NA|TRBJ1-2|TRBV7-6|NA
TGTGCCAGCAGCACTACAGGGAGCCCTGGCTACACCTTC
CASSTTGSPGYTF